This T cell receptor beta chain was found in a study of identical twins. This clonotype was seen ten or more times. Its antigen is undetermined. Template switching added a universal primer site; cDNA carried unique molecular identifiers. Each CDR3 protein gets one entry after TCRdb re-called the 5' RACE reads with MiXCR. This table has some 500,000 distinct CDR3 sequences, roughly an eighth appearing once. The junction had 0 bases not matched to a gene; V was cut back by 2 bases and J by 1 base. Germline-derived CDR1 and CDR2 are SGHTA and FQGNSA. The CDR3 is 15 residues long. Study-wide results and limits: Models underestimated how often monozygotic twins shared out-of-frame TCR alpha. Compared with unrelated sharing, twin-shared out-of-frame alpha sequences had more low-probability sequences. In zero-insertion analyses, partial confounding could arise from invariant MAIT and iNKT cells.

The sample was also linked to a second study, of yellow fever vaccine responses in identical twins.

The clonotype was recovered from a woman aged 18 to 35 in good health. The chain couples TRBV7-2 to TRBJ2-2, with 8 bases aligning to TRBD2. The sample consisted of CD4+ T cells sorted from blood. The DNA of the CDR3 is TGTGCCAGCAGCTTACGGGAGGGGAACACCGGGGAGCTGTTTTTT. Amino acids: CASSLREGNTGELFF.